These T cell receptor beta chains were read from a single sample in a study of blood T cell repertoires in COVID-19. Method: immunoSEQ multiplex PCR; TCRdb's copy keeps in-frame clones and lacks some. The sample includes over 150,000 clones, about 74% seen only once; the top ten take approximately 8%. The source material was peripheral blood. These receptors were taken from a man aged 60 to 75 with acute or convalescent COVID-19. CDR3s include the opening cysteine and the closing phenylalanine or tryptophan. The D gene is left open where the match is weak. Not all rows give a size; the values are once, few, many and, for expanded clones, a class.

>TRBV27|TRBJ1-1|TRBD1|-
TGTGCCAGCGGGACAGGTATCATTACTGAAGCTTTCTTT
CASGTGIITEAFF
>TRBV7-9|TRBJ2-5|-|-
TGTGCCAGCAGCTTTTCAGGGGTAGGAATAGAGACCCAGTACTTC
CASSFSGVGIETQYF
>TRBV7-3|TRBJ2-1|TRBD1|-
TGTGCCAGCAGCCGAACCGGGACAGGGGATTACAATGAGCAGTTCTTC
CASSRTGTGDYNEQFF
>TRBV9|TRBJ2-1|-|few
TGTGCCAGCAGCGTAACCATTGGGGGGTACAATGAGCAGTTCTTC
CASSVTIGGYNEQFF
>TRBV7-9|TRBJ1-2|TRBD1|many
TGTGCCAGCAGCTCGGGACTAGACAGGGTCTATGGCTACACCTTC
CASSSGLDRVYGYTF
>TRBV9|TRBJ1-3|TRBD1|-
TGTGCCAGCAGCGCAGCCGGGACAGGCGTCTACTCTGGAAACACCATATATTTT
CASSAAGTGVYSGNTIYF
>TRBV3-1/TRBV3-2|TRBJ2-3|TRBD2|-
TGTGCCAGCAGGGGGGGGACAGATACGCAGTATTTT
CASRGGTDTQYF
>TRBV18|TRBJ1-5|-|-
TGTGCCAGCTCACCAAGAGACTTTCAGCCCCAGCATTTT
CASSPRDFQPQHF
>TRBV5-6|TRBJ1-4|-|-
TGTGCCAGCAGCTTAGAGGGCTGGCCTAATGAAAAACTGTTTTTT
CASSLEGWPNEKLFF
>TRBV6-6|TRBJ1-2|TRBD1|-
TGTGCCAGCACCAGGGGGCTTGATGGCTACACCTTC
CASTRGLDGYTF
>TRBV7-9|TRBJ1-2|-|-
TGTGCCAGCAGCTTATTGGCGGGGTATGATGGCTACACCTTC
CASSLLAGYDGYTF
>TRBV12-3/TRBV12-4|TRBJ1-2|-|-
TGTGCCAGCAGTTGGGGAGGGGATGGCTACACCTTC
CASSWGGDGYTF
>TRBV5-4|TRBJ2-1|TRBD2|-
TGTGCCAGCAGCTTGGCCGGCGGGGGCTCCTACAATGAGCAGTTCTTC
CASSLAGGGSYNEQFF
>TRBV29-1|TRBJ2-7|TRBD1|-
TGCAGCGCCCGAAAAGGACAGGCTGGGGGTTACGAGCAGTACTTC
CSARKGQAGGYEQYF
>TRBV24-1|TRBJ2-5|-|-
TGTGCCACCAGTGACAGGGGGGAGATGGGGACCCAGTACTTC
CATSDRGEMGTQYF
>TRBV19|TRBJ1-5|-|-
TGTGCCAGTAGTCCAGAAACGCAGCCCCAGCATTTT
CASSPETQPQHF
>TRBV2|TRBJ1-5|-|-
TGTGCCAGCAGTGAAGGGAGATATCAGCCCCAGCATTTT
CASSEGRYQPQHF
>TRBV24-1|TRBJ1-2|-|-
TGTGCCACCAGTGATCGACAGGCAGGCTACTATGGCTACACCTTC
CATSDRQAGYYGYTF
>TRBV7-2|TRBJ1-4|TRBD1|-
TGTGCCAGCAGCTTAGGGGACAGGGTTGAACTGTTTTTT
CASSLGDRVELFF
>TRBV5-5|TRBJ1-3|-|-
TGTGCCAGCAGCTCCCCCGTCCGGAACACCATATATTTT
CASSSPVRNTIYF
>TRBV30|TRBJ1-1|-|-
TGCCGATCCGGGACACCGAACACTGAAGCTTTCTTT
CRSGTPNTEAFF
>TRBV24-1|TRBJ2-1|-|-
TGTGCCACCAGTGAGGCGGGGGCCCTCTCCTACAATGAGCAGTTCTTC
CATSEAGALSYNEQFF
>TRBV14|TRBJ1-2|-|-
TGTGCCAGCAGCCCCCATAAAGGACACGTCTATGGCTACACCTTC
CASSPHKGHVYGYTF
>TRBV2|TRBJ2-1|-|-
TGTGCCAGCAGTGAGACAGAGGACATAAATGAGCAGTTCTTC
CASSETEDINEQFF
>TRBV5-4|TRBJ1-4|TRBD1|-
TGTGCCAGCAGTACTAACAGGGGTATCAATGAAAAACTGTTTTTT
CASSTNRGINEKLFF
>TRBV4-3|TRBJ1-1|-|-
TGCGCCAGCAGCCTACAGACAGCGAACACTGAAGCTTTCTTT
CASSLQTANTEAFF
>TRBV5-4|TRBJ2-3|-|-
TGTGCCAGCAGCTTGCGGGCCCCAGGGGATACGCAGTATTTT
CASSLRAPGDTQYF
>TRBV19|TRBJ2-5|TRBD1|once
TGTGCCAGTAGTCCCACCGGACAGGGTCGATCGGAGACCCAGTACTTC
CASSPTGQGRSETQYF
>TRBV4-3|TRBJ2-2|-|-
TGCGCCAGCAGCCCTCCGGGCGGGGAGCTGTTTTTT
CASSPPGGELFF
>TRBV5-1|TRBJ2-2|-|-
TGCGCCAGCAGCTTGGACAGGGACCTCTTGGGGACCGGGGAGCTGTTTTTT
CASSLDRDLLGTGELFF
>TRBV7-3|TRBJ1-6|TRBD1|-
TGTGCCAGTGTATTGGGGCAGGGGGGTTCACCCCTCCACTTT
CASVLGQGGSPLHF
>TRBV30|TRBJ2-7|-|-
TGTGCCTGGAGCGCGAGGGACGAGCAGTACTTC
CAWSARDEQYF
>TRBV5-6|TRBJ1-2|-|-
TGTGCCAGCAGCTTGGGTCCGACAGGAGGATATGGCTACACCTTC
CASSLGPTGGYGYTF
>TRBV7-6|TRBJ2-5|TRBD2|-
TGTGCCAGCAGCTCCCAGGGAGGGGCAAGGGGGACCCAGTACTTC
CASSSQGGARGTQYF
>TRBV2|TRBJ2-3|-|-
TGTGCCAGCAGTCAGGGGAGAGGGACGCAGTATTTT
CASSQGRGTQYF
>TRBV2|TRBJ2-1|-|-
TGTGCCAGCAGTGAAGGCAATTGGGCGGAGCAGTTCTTC
CASSEGNWAEQFF
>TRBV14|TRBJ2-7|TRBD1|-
TGTGCCAGCAGCCAGGGACAGGGGCGAACCTACGAGCAGTACTTC
CASSQGQGRTYEQYF
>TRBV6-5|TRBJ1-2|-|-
TGTGCCAGCAGTTACGAAGGGGACAACAACTATGGCTACACCTTC
CASSYEGDNNYGYTF
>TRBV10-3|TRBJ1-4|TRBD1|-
TGTGCCATCTCCGGGACAGGGGACAACGCTAATGAAAAACTGTTTTTT
CAISGTGDNANEKLFF
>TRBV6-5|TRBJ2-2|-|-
TGTGCCAGCAGTTACTCGAAGACAGTGAACACCGGGGAGCTGTTTTTT
CASSYSKTVNTGELFF
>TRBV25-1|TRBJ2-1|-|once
TGTGCCAGCAGTGAATTCCGAGGGAGCTCCTACAATGAGCAGTTCTTC
CASSEFRGSSYNEQFF
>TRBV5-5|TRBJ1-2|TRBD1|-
TGTGCCAGCAGACAACCGGGACAGAACTATGGCTACACCTTC
CASRQPGQNYGYTF
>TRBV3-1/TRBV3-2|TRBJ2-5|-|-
TGTGCCAGCAGCCAAGTTACAGGGATACAAGAGACCCAGTACTTC
CASSQVTGIQETQYF
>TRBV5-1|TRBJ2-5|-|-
TGCGCCAGCAGCTTGGAGAGGGGGAAAGAGACCCAGTACTTC
CASSLERGKETQYF
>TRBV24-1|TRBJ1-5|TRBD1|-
TGTGCCACCAGTGCCGGGACAGGGGGCAATCAGCCCCAGCATTTT
CATSAGTGGNQPQHF
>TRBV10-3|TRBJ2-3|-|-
TGTGCCACCGCGTGGCTCTCCCAGGGGGATACGCAGTATTTT
CATAWLSQGDTQYF
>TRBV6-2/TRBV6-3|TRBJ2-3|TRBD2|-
TGTGCCAGCAGTCCCGGACTAGCGGGGAGCACAGATACGCAGTATTTT
CASSPGLAGSTDTQYF
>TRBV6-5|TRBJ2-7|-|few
TGTGCCAGCAGGGCAGGGGTATTGTACGAGCAGTACTTC
CASRAGVLYEQYF
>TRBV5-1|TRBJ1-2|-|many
TGCGCCAGCAGCTCGGGGTACAATCGGGTTGAACACTATGGCTACACCTTC
CASSSGYNRVEHYGYTF
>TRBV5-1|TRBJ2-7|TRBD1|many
TGCGCCAGCAGCTTAGGGACAGGGCACTACGAGCAGTACTTC
CASSLGTGHYEQYF
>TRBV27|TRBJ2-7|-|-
TGTGCCAGCAGTTTAAGAGGGTCTCCTACCTACGAGCAGTACTTC
CASSLRGSPTYEQYF
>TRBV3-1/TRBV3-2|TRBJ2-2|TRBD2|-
TGTGCCAGCAGCCAAGAGGGACCTACCGGGGGGGCTCCGAACACCGGGGAGCTGTTTTTT
CASSQEGPTGGAPNTGELFF
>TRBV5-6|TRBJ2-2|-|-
TGTGCCAGCAGCTGGGGGCTAGAGAAAACCGGGGAGCTGTTTTTT
CASSWGLEKTGELFF
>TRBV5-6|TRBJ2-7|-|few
TGTGCCAGCAGCCCGGGTCCAGCCGAGCAGTACTTC
CASSPGPAEQYF
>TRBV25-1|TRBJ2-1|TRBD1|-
TGTGCCAGCAGTGGGACAGGGTATAATGAGCAGTTCTTC
CASSGTGYNEQFF
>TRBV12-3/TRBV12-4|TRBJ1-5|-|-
TGTGCCAGCAGTTTCGGGAATCAGCCCCAGCATTTT
CASSFGNQPQHF
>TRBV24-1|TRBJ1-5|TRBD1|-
TGTGCCACCAGTGGAGTTAGGACAGGAGCTACTAATCAGCCCCAGCATTTT
CATSGVRTGATNQPQHF